The rows below give T cell receptor beta chains drawn from one sample of a study of identical twins. TCRdb itself ran the 5' RACE reads through MiXCR, one entry per CDR3 protein. The profile covers hundreds of thousands of distinct CDR3 sequences, with around 7.4% appearing a single time and 1.6% taken by the ten largest. The same specimen was also included in a second study, on yellow fever vaccine responses in identical twins.

The sequenced sample was PBMCs. These receptors were obtained from a woman aged 18 to 35 in good health. The CDR3 runs from the conserved cysteine through the conserved F or W. The order of the fields is J gene, V gene, CDR3 protein.

J: TRBJ2-1; V: TRBV12-3/TRBV12-4; CDR3: CASSPPGYEQFF
J: TRBJ2-3; V: TRBV6-1; CDR3: CASTFRAVSTDTQYF
J: TRBJ2-7; V: TRBV5-1; CDR3: CASSLDGRSHEQYF
J: TRBJ2-1; V: TRBV12-3/TRBV12-4; CDR3: CASSWLLGGRNEQFF
J: TRBJ2-3; V: TRBV18; CDR3: CASSPNAAGTQYF
J: TRBJ2-5; V: TRBV3-1; CDR3: CASSQRRARESQETQYF
J: TRBJ2-3; V: TRBV29-1; CDR3: CSGRGVATDTQYF
J: TRBJ2-3; V: TRBV11-2; CDR3: CASSRSVRPFAGSTDTQYF
J: TRBJ1-1; V: TRBV7-8; CDR3: CASSLQPRNTEAFF
J: TRBJ2-3; V: TRBV20-1; CDR3: CSARRHSTDTQYF
J: TRBJ2-3; V: TRBV11-2; CDR3: CASSSRGGGLAGETDTQYF
J: TRBJ1-6; V: TRBV2; CDR3: CASSNQRTGRSSYNSPLHF
J: TRBJ1-4; V: TRBV15; CDR3: CATSRATALGEKLFF
J: TRBJ1-1; V: TRBV5-1; CDR3: CASKLNRQMNTEAFF
J: TRBJ2-3; V: TRBV12-3/TRBV12-4; CDR3: CASSAGPTSSDTQYF
J: TRBJ2-4; V: TRBV20-1; CDR3: CSASGPREGGNIQYF
J: TRBJ2-1; V: TRBV5-1; CDR3: CASSPSGGAWNEQFF
J: TRBJ1-4; V: TRBV5-1; CDR3: CASSWTASNEKLFF